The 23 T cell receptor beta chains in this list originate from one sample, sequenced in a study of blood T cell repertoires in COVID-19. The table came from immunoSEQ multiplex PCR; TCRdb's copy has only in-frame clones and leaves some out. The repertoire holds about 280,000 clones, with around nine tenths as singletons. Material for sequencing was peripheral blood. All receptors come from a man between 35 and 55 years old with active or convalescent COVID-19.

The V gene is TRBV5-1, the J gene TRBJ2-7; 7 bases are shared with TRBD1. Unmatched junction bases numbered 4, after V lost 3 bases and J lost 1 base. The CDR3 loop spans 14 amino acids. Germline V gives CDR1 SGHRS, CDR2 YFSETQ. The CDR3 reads CASSYGQESYEQYF. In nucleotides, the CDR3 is TGCGCCAGCAGCTACGGACAGGAGTCCTACGAGCAGTACTTC.

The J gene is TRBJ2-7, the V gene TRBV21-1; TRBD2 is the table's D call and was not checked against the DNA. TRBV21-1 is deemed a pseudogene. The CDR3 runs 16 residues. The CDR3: CASSKFHREPSYEQYF. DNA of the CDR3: TGTGCCAGCAGCAAATTTCACCGGGAGCCTTCCTACGAGCAGTACTTC.

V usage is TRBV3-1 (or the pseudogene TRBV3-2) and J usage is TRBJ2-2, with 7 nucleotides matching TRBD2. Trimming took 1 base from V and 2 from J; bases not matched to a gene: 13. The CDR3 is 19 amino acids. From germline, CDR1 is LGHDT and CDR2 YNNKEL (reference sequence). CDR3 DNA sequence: TGTGCCAGCAGCCAAGGTCTTCGGGTAGCGGGCTCCAACACCGGGGAGCTGTTTTTT. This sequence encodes CASSQGLRVAGSNTGELFF.

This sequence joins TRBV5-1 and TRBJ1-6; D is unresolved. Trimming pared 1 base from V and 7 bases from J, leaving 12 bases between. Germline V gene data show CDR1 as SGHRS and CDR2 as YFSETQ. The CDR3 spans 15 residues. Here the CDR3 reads CASSLSGSSNSPLHF. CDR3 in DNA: TGCGCCAGCAGCTTGAGTGGCAGTTCGAATTCACCCCTCCACTTT.

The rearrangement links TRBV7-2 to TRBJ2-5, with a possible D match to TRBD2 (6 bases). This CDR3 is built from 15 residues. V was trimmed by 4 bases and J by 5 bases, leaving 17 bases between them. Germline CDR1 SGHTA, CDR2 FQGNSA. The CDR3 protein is CASSSSGGNLETQYF. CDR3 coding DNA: TGTGCCAGCAGCTCCTCCGGGGGAAATTTGGAGACCCAGTACTTC. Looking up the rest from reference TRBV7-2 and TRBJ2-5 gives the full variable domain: GAGVSQSPSNKVTEKGKDVELRCDPISGHTALYWYRQSLGQGLEFLIYFQGNSAPDKSGLPSDRFSAERTGGSVSTLTIQRTQQEDSAVYLCASSSSGGNLETQYFGPGTRLLVL.

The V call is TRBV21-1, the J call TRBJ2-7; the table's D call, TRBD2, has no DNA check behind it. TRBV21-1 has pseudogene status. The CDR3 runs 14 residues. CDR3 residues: CASSTRVYDYEQYF. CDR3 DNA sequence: TGTGCCAGCAGCACCCGGGTTTACGACTACGAGCAGTACTTC.

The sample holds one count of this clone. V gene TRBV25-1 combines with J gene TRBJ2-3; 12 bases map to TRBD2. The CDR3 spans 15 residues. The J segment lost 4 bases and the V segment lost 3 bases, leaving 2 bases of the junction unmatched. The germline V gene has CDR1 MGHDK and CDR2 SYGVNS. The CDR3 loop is CASSETSGSPDTQYF. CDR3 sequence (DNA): TGTGCCAGCAGTGAGACTAGCGGGAGCCCAGATACGCAGTATTTT.

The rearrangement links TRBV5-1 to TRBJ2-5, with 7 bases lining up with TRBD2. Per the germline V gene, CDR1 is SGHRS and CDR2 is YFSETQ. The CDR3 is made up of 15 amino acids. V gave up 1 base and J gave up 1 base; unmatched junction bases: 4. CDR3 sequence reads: CASSLNGGIQETQYF. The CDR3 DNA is TGCGCCAGCAGCTTGAACGGGGGGATCCAAGAGACCCAGTACTTC.

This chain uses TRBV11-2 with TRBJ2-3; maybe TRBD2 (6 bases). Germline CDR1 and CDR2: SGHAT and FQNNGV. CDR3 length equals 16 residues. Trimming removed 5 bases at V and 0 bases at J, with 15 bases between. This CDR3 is CASSIPPGLSTDTQYF. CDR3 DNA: TGTGCCAGCAGCATCCCTCCGGGACTCAGCACAGATACGCAGTATTTT.

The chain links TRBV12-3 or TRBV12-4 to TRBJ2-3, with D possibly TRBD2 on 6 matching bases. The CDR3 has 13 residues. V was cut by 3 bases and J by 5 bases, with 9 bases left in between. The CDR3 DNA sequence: TGTGCCAGCAGTTTTGGGACTCTAGATACGCAGTATTTT. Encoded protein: CASSFGTLDTQYF.

CDR3 bases: TGTGCCAGCGGACCGGCCCGGGGCAATGAGCAGTTCTTC. This codes for CASGPARGNEQFF. This chain connects TRBV28 to TRBJ2-1, with D maybe TRBD2 (5 bases). Trimming left V 8 bases short and J 6 bases short, with 14 bases between. CDR3 length equals 13 residues. Germline CDR1 is MDHEN and CDR2 is SYDVKM.

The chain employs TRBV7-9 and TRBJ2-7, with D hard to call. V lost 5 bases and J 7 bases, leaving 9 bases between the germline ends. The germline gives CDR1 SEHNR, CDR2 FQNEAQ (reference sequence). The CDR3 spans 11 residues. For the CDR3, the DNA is TGTGCCAGCAGCCTAGTAGAAGAGCAGTACTTC. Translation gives CASSLVEEQYF. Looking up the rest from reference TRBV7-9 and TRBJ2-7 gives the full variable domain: DTGVSQNPRHKITKRGQNVTFRCDPISEHNRLYWYRQTLGQGPEFLTYFQNEAQLEKSRLLSDRFSAERPKGSFSTLEIQRTEQGDSAMYLCASSLVEEQYFGPGTRLTVT.

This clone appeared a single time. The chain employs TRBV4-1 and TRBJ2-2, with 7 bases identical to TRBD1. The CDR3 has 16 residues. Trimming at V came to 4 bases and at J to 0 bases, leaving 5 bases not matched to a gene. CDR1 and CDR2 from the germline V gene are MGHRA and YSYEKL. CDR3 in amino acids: CASSLNQGANTGELFF. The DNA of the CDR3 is TGCGCCAGCAGCCTCAACCAGGGGGCGAACACCGGGGAGCTGTTTTTT.

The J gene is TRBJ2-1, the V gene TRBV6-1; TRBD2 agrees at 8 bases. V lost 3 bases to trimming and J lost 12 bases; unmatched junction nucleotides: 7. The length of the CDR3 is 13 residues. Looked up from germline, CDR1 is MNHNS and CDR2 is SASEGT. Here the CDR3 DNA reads TGTGCCAGCAGTGAGCCCAGGGCGGGGGGGCAGTTCTTC. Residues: CASSEPRAGGQFF.

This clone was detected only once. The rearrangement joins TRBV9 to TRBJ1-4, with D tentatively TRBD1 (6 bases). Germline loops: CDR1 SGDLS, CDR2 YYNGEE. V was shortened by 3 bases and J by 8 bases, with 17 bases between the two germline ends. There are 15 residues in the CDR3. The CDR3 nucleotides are TGTGCCAGCAGCGCCGACAGGCGTCGAGGGGAAAAACTGTTTTTT. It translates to CASSADRRRGEKLFF.

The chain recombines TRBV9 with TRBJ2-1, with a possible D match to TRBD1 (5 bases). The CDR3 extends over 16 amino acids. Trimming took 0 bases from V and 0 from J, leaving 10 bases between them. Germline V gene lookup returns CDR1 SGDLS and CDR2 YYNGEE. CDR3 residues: CASSVETASSYNEQFF. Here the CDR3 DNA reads TGTGCCAGCAGCGTAGAGACAGCGAGCTCCTACAATGAGCAGTTCTTC. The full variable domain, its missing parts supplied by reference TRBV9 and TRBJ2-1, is DSGVTQTPKHLITATGQRVTLRCSPRSGDLSVYWYQQSLDQGLQFLIQYYNGEERAKGNILERFSAQQFPDLHSELNLSSLELGDSALYFCASSVETASSYNEQFFGPGTRLTVL.

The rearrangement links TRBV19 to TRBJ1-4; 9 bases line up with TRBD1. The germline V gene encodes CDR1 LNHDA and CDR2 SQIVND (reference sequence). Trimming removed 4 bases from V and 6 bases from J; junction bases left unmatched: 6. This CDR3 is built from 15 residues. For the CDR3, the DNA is TGTGCCAGTAGTACGGGACAGGGACTCTATGAAAAACTGTTTTTT. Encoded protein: CASSTGQGLYEKLFF.

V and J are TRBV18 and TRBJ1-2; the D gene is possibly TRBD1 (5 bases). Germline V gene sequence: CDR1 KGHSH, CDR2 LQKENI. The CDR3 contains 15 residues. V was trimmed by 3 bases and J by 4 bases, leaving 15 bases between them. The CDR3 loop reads CASSPRGGPFYGYTF. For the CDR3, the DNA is TGTGCCAGCTCACCTCGGGGGGGTCCTTTCTATGGCTACACCTTC.

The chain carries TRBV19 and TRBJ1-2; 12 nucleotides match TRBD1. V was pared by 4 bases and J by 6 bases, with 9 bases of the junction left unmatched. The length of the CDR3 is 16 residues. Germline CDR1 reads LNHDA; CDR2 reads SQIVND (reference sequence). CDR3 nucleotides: TGTGCCAGTAGTACCCCCGGGACAGGGGGCACCGATGGCTACACCTTC. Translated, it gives CASSTPGTGGTDGYTF.

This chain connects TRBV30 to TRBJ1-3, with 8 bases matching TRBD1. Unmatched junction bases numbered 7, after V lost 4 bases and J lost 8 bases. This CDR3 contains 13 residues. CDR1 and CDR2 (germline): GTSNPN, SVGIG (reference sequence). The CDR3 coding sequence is TGTGCCTGGACCCAGGGGGCTAAGGACACCATATATTTT. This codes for CAWTQGAKDTIYF.

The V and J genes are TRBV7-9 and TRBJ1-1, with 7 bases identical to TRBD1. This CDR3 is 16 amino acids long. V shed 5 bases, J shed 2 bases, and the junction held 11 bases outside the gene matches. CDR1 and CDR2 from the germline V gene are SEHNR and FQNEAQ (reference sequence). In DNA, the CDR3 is TGTGCCAGCAGCGGGACAGTCAATTTGGGTAACACTGAAGCTTTCTTT. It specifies CASSGTVNLGNTEAFF.

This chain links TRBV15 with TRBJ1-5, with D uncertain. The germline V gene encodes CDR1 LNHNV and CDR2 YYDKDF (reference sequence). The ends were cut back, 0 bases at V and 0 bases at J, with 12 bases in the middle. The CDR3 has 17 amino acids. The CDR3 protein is CATSRDGWNYSNQPQHF. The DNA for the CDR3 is TGTGCCACCAGCAGAGATGGGTGGAACTATAGCAATCAGCCCCAGCATTTT.

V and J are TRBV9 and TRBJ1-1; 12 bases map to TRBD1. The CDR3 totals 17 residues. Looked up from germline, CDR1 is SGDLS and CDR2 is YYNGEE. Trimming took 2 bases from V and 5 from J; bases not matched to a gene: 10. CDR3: CASSVELGQGAMTEAFF. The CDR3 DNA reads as TGTGCCAGCAGCGTCGAGTTGGGACAGGGGGCAATGACTGAAGCTTTCTTT.